The clone carrying this T cell receptor beta chain was seen more than once but under ten times. Antigen: not known. Purity exceeded 95% in all sorted populations. Germline CDR1 LGHNA, CDR2 YNFKEQ. This CDR3 has 15 residues. The V end was cut by 0 bases, the J end by 1 base, with 9 bases between. Sequencing targeted expressed TCRB transcripts, as all isolated RNA had been reverse transcribed. Some clones are missing from TCRdb's copy, which holds only in-frame ones; the method was immunoSEQ multiplex PCR. The sample includes approximately 360,000 clones, approximately 12% of them seen just once. This sample is part of a study of beta chain features in type 1 diabetes. Study-level points and caveats: Any HLA effect on TCRB rearrangement was left unresolved by small sub-analyses. When Type 1 diabetes patients were examined, their TCRB CDR3s proved moderately but significantly shorter in all four CD4+ subsets.

The genes are TRBV4-2 and TRBJ2-5; tentative D call: TRBD2 (5 bases). This sequence was found in a woman between 18 and 30 years old with type 1 diabetes. Sequencing input: naive CD4+ T cells from blood. CDR3: CASSQDPRGQETQYF. The CDR3 nucleotides read TGTGCCAGCAGCCAAGACCCCCGGGGCCAAGAGACCCAGTACTTC.